The clone carrying this T cell receptor beta chain is a singleton in its sample. What it binds is not known. This entry belongs to a study of cytomegalovirus exposure and HLA in healthy donors. Germline CDR1 SGHRS, CDR2 YFSETQ. J was trimmed by 4 bases and V by 3 bases; bases with no gene match: 3. The CDR3 loop spans 14 amino acids. General observations from the study: CMV serostatus stood as the only immune exposure information on hand. Presence/absence analyses rested on an assumption that sequencing depth was roughly uniform across donors. Other equally common chains were less clonally expanded than HLA-associated TCR beta chains, a later analysis showed. TCR beta V- and J-gene trimming, according to a later analysis, was linked to a missense DCLRE1C variant.

Amplification used 60 Vbeta primers and 13 Jbeta primers. Here immunoSEQ multiplex PCR was the method, and the copy in TCRdb shows in-frame clones only, minus some. The sample contains just under 250,000 clones, 82% of which appear only once. The receptor comes from a woman aged 40 to 49 in good health and CMV-seropositive. The sample taken for sequencing was PBMCs. This chain uses TRBV5-1 with TRBJ1-2, with 10 nucleotides matching TRBD1. The CDR3 reads CASSWGQGSYGYTF. The CDR3 DNA follows: TGCGCCAGCAGCTGGGGACAGGGGAGCTATGGCTACACCTTC.